Listed below are T cell receptor beta chains from one sample, sequenced in a study of cytomegalovirus exposure and HLA in healthy donors. Only in-frame clones appear in the TCRdb table, and some are missing; sequencing was by immunoSEQ multiplex PCR. The sample yields under 100,000 clones, around 80% seen once. Material for sequencing was PBMCs. The receptors here all came from a human donor in good health. Both conserved end residues are part of each CDR3. The order of the fields is CDR3 protein, V gene, clone size. Rows may omit the clone size; those that give it use once, few, many or a size class.

cdr3_aa: CASSLTSGSGLYEQYF
v_call: TRBV5-6
clone_size: once

cdr3_aa: CASSLGGQGIMNTEAFF
v_call: TRBV5-4
clone_size: few

cdr3_aa: CASSWGQGSGELFF
v_call: TRBV5-6
clone_size: NA

cdr3_aa: CASKPTESSYNEQFF
v_call: TRBV6-1
clone_size: NA

cdr3_aa: CALTGTGSGDTEAFF
v_call: TRBV7-9
clone_size: NA

cdr3_aa: CATSRDKDTSSYNEQFF
v_call: TRBV15
clone_size: NA

cdr3_aa: CASSVGDLGYGYTF
v_call: TRBV19
clone_size: NA

cdr3_aa: CAIGSGTANTGELFF
v_call: TRBV10-3
clone_size: few

cdr3_aa: CASSRLAGGGRHGELFF
v_call: TRBV21-1
clone_size: NA

cdr3_aa: CASSLGQETFF
v_call: TRBV5-1
clone_size: NA

cdr3_aa: CASSPGQGAGGYTF
v_call: TRBV19
clone_size: NA

cdr3_aa: CASSKEGEAFF
v_call: TRBV5-6
clone_size: NA

cdr3_aa: CATTTSAKDTQYF
v_call: TRBV19
clone_size: NA

cdr3_aa: CASSKEGGLAVETQYF
v_call: TRBV4-1
clone_size: NA

cdr3_aa: CAWRNLGLAGGLNEQFF
v_call: TRBV30
clone_size: NA

cdr3_aa: CASSLGTRYEQYF
v_call: TRBV28
clone_size: NA

cdr3_aa: CASRNTGRTEAFF
v_call: TRBV27
clone_size: NA

cdr3_aa: CSSSLEGQGDEKLFF
v_call: TRBV7-9
clone_size: NA

cdr3_aa: CASSSGQGLGEQYF
v_call: TRBV5-1
clone_size: NA

cdr3_aa: CASSRGTENTGELFF
v_call: TRBV5-1
clone_size: NA